Presented here are 14 T cell receptor beta chains from one specimen sequenced in a study of PD-L1 blockade in urothelial cancer. Sequencing used immunoSEQ multiplex PCR; TCRdb keeps in-frame clones, though not all of them. This sample has fewer than 65,000 clones; approximately 80% occur once, and the top ten carry 1.5% to 2%. Time point in this sample: pretreatment peripheral blood. Sample: PBMCs, taken around atezolizumab (anti-PD-L1) treatment. The receptors were sampled from a man aged 70-80 years with urothelial cancer.

The chain employs TRBV5-1 and TRBJ1-4; D gene ambiguous. The ends were cut back, 0 bases at V and 0 bases at J, with 9 bases in the middle. The V gene's germline CDR1 is SGHRS and CDR2 YFSETQ. CDR3 size: 16 residues. CDR3 bases: TGCGCCAGCAGCTTGGCCGACGGAGCAACTAATGAAAAACTGTTTTTT. Amino acids: CASSLADGATNEKLFF.

The chain has TRBV7-9 and TRBJ2-1; 7 bases map to TRBD2. CDR3 length: 15 amino acids. The junction had 8 bases not matched to a gene; V was cut back by 1 base and J by 8 bases. Germline CDR1 SEHNR, CDR2 FQNEAQ (reference sequence). CDR3 sequence reads: CASSLEGLTGHEQFF. DNA of the CDR3: TGTGCCAGCAGCTTAGAGGGACTAACGGGCCATGAGCAGTTCTTC.

The chain joins TRBV28 to TRBJ1-1, with D uncertain. The CDR3 is made up of 18 amino acids. Trimming removed 3 bases at V and 0 bases at J, with 20 bases between. The V gene's germline CDR1 is MDHEN and CDR2 SYDVKM. CDR3 DNA: TGTGCCAGCAGTTTTCCAACTTGGAGGGAAGGGATGAACACTGAAGCTTTCTTT. This translates into CASSFPTWREGMNTEAFF.

The chain has TRBV30 and TRBJ2-3; 8 nucleotides align to TRBD1. The germline CDR1 and CDR2 sequences are GTSNPN and SVGIG (reference sequence). The V segment lost 1 base and the J segment 7 bases; nucleotides outside the gene matches: 13. CDR3 length: 16 amino acids. CDR3 residues: CAWSGVVGQGEYTQYF. CDR3 nucleotide sequence: TGTGCCTGGAGTGGGGTGGTAGGACAGGGCGAGTATACGCAGTATTTT.

This clone was found a few times. The V call is TRBV10-3, the J call TRBJ1-1; D is undetermined. Germline V gene sequence: CDR1 ENHRY, CDR2 SYGVKD. This CDR3 is built from 13 residues. The V end was cut by 7 bases, the J end by 8 bases, with 17 bases between. The CDR3 DNA follows: TGTGCCATCATCACTAACCCGGGAACCGAAGCTTTCTTT. Translated, it gives CAIITNPGTEAFF.

V and J are TRBV21-1 and TRBJ2-6; the DNA was not used to check the table's D call, TRBD1. TRBV21-1 has pseudogene status. The CDR3 has 20 residues. CDR3 loop: CASSPLRRGQGADGANVLTF. As DNA, the CDR3 is TGTGCCAGCAGCCCTCTAAGGCGAGGACAGGGGGCTGATGGGGCCAACGTCCTGACTTTC.

V and J are TRBV10-3 and TRBJ2-1, with unresolved D. V was cut by 2 bases and J by 10 bases, with 12 bases left in between. The CDR3 totals 13 residues. Germline V gene sequence: CDR1 ENHRY, CDR2 SYGVKD. This CDR3 is CAISEILPREQFF. The CDR3, as DNA: TGTGCCATCAGTGAGATACTCCCTCGGGAGCAGTTCTTC.

V usage is TRBV7-2 and J usage is TRBJ2-1; a possible D gene is TRBD1 (6 bases). CDR1 is SGHTA, CDR2 FQGNSA, per germline. V was pared by 3 bases and J by 5 bases, with 11 bases between. This CDR3 contains 14 residues. The CDR3 coding sequence is TGTGCCAGCAGCTTTGGGACACAAAACAATGAGCAGTTCTTC. The encoded protein is CASSFGTQNNEQFF.

The gene calls are TRBV28 and TRBJ1-3; 7 bases agree with TRBD1. CDR3 length equals 18 residues. V shed 4 bases and J 4 bases; nucleotides not matched to a gene: 16. The germline V gene encodes CDR1 MDHEN and CDR2 SYDVKM. The CDR3 loop is CASSSPGEEGAPGNTIYF. CDR3 nucleotides: TGTGCCAGCAGTTCCCCGGGGGAAGAGGGGGCGCCGGGAAACACCATATATTTT.

In its sample, this clone was seen a few times. The chain has TRBV6-5 and TRBJ2-7, with TRBD2 identical over 11 bases. Germline V gene data show CDR1 as MNHEY and CDR2 as SVGAGI. Trimming removed 4 bases from V and 2 bases from J; junction bases left unmatched: 7. CDR3 size: 16 residues. DNA of the CDR3: TGTGCCAGCAGTTCCGGGACTAGCGGCTTTCCCTACGAGCAGTACTTC. Its protein product is CASSSGTSGFPYEQYF.

The chain carries TRBV30 and TRBJ2-1, with D possibly being TRBD2 (5 bases). Germline V gene lookup returns CDR1 GTSNPN and CDR2 SVGIG (reference sequence). This CDR3 has 15 amino acids. V lost 4 bases, J lost 4 bases, and 17 bases lay in between. CDR3 in DNA: TGTGCCTGGAAATTAGACTACCCTGAATACAATGAGCAGTTCTTC. Translating gives CAWKLDYPEYNEQFF.

This chain joins TRBV18 and TRBJ1-3; 9 bases fit TRBD1. V lost 2 bases, J lost 3 bases, and 5 bases stayed unmatched. Germline CDR1 KGHSH, CDR2 LQKENI. The CDR3 extends over 16 amino acids. CDR3 sequence (DNA): TGTGCCAGCTCACCATCACAGGGGGCGATTGGAAACACCATATATTTT. Translating it yields CASSPSQGAIGNTIYF.

This clone was observed once. The V call is TRBV27, the J call TRBJ2-2; 10 bases match TRBD2. The V gene's germline CDR1 is MNHEY and CDR2 SMNVEV (reference sequence). V trimming: 3 bases; J trimming: 8 bases; junction bases outside the gene matches: 6. CDR3 length: 15 residues. DNA of the CDR3: TGTGCCAGCAGTTTCGGGACTAGCGTTTCGGGGGAGCTGTTTTTT. This gives the protein CASSFGTSVSGELFF.

The V call is TRBV6-5, the J call TRBJ1-1, with a weak D call TRBD1 (6 bases). Germline CDR1 reads MNHEY; CDR2 reads SVGAGI. V was shortened by 6 bases and J by 4 bases, with 15 bases between the two germline ends. This CDR3 region has 14 residues. CDR3 sequence reads: CASSTGTIPTEAFF. The CDR3 region has the DNA TGTGCCAGCAGCACAGGGACGATACCCACTGAAGCTTTCTTT.